The 14 T cell receptor beta chains given below trace back to one sample, sequenced in a study of blood T cell repertoires in COVID-19. This table comes from immunoSEQ multiplex PCR, and its TCRdb copy is limited to in-frame clones, with some not included. This sample has around 200,000 clones, with about 82% found just once. The sequenced sample was PBMCs or T cells enriched from blood (not recorded which). These receptors all stem from a man aged 35-49 years with acute COVID-19.

The rearrangement links TRBV24-1 to TRBJ1-5; weak D call: TRBD1 (5 bases). This CDR3 contains 16 residues. The germline gives CDR1 KGHDR, CDR2 SFDVKD. Between the trimmed V and J ends, which lost 2 bases and 2 bases, there was a span of 12 bases. CDR3 bases: TGTGCCACCAGTGATTCGCAGGGCGGGGGCAATCAGCCCCAGCATTTT. As protein: CATSDSQGGGNQPQHF.

This clone appeared a single time. The chain recombines TRBV11-2 with TRBJ2-5; 7 bases line up with TRBD2. From germline, CDR1 is SGHAT and CDR2 FQNNGV. The CDR3 spans 14 residues. Trimming cost V 5 bases and J 1 base; bases outside gene matches: 4. DNA of the CDR3: TGTGCCAGCAGCCGACCTAGCGGCCAAGAGACCCAGTACTTC. Amino acids: CASSRPSGQETQYF.

The chain employs TRBV5-5 and TRBJ1-2, with D uncertain. Deletions cut 7 bases from V and 4 bases from J, with 26 bases between. This CDR3 is built from 17 residues. Germline V gene lookup returns CDR1 SGHKS and CDR2 YYEKEE (reference sequence). Here the CDR3 DNA reads TGTGCCAGCGGCGTCCGGCACACGGGGAGTGCCACCTATGGCTACACCTTC. It is translated as CASGVRHTGSATYGYTF.

CDR3 nucleotides: TGTGCCAGCAGCCCAAGACAGGGATTGAACACTGAAGCTTTCTTT. Amino acid sequence: CASSPRQGLNTEAFF. This rearrangement joins TRBV7-9 to TRBJ1-1; TRBD1 agrees at 7 bases. Trimming took 5 bases from V and 0 from J; bases not matched to a gene: 6. CDR3 length: 15 amino acids. CDR1 and CDR2 from the germline V gene are SEHNR and FQNEAQ (reference sequence).

The J gene is TRBJ1-1, the V gene TRBV29-1, with D unresolved. Trimming removed 7 bases from V and 3 bases from J, with 9 bases in between. The CDR3 is 11 residues long. Germline loops: CDR1 SQVTM, CDR2 ANQGSEA. The CDR3 nucleotides are TGCAGCGCCAACAGCTACACTGAAGCTTTCTTT. Its protein is CSANSYTEAFF. Full variable domain (remainder filled in from reference TRBV29-1 and TRBJ1-1): SAVISQKPSRDICQRGTSLTIQCQVDSQVTMMFWYRQQPGQSLTLIATANQGSEATYESGFVIDKFPISRPNLTFSTLTVSNMSPEDSSIYLCSANSYTEAFFGQGTRLTVV.

The V call is TRBV6-5, the J call TRBJ2-5; 7 nucleotides line up with TRBD1. The CDR3 is 15 amino acids. V lost 7 bases and J lost 0; bases outside the gene matches: 8. CDR1 MNHEY and CDR2 SVGAGI come from the germline V gene. The CDR3, as DNA: TGTGCCAGCACTTTCGCACAGGGGTACCAAGAGACCCAGTACTTC. Translated: CASTFAQGYQETQYF.

The rearrangement links TRBV7-3 to TRBJ2-2; no definite D call. Germline CDR1 is SGHTA and CDR2 is FQGTGA. Trimming pared 1 base from V and 1 base from J, leaving 4 bases between. This CDR3 region has 14 residues. The CDR3 nucleotides are TGTGCCAGCAGCTTAAACAGGAACACCGGGGAGCTGTTTTTT. Encoded protein: CASSLNRNTGELFF. Complete variable domain (other parts from reference TRBV7-3 and TRBJ2-2): GAGVSQTPSNKVTEKGKYVELRCDPISGHTALYWYRQSLGQGPEFLIYFQGTGAADDSGLPNDRFFAVRPEGSVSTLKIQRTERGDSAVYLCASSLNRNTGELFFGEGSRLTVL.

The rearrangement uses TRBV13 and TRBJ2-7; perhaps TRBD2 as D (6 bases). Trimming pared 2 bases from V and 4 bases from J, leaving 12 bases between. The germline gives CDR1 PRHDT, CDR2 FYEKMQ (reference sequence). This CDR3 is 14 amino acids long. CDR3 nucleotides: TGTGCCAGCAGCTTAACTGTCGGGAGTTACGAGCAGTACTTC. It codes for CASSLTVGSYEQYF.

The chain couples TRBV5-1 to TRBJ2-2; 10 bases line up with TRBD1. Trimming took 3 bases from V and 4 from J; bases not matched to a gene: 6. The CDR3 is made up of 16 amino acids. CDR1 and CDR2 from the germline V gene are SGHRS and YFSETQ. The CDR3 DNA reads as TGCGCCAGCAGCTCCCGGGACAGGGGAAGCACCGGGGAGCTGTTTTTT. Encoded protein: CASSSRDRGSTGELFF.

The V gene is TRBV30, the J gene TRBJ1-5, with D possibly matching TRBD1 (5 bases). The CDR3 runs to 13 residues. The ends were cut back, 5 bases at V and 5 bases at J, with 13 bases in the middle. Germline V gene lookup returns CDR1 GTSNPN and CDR2 SVGIG (reference sequence). The CDR3 region is CAWSRWGDQPQHF. In nucleotides, the CDR3 is TGTGCCTGGTCGCGGTGGGGGGATCAGCCCCAGCATTTT.

J is TRBJ1-5 and V is TRBV30; 7 nucleotides line up with TRBD1. CDR1 and CDR2 (germline): GTSNPN, SVGIG (reference sequence). V shed 5 bases and J 2 bases; nucleotides not matched to a gene: 3. The CDR3 covers 13 residues. CDR3 DNA sequence: TGTGCCTGGGGGGACAGAGGCAATCAGCCCCAGCATTTT. This translates into CAWGDRGNQPQHF.

The chain is built from TRBV6-6 and TRBJ2-7; D may be TRBD2 (6 bases). Trimming cost V 5 bases and J 0 bases, with 17 bases left between them. This CDR3 region has 16 residues. CDR1 and CDR2 (germline): MNHNY, SVGAGI (reference sequence). The CDR3 spells CASSLKYSGSSYEQYF. The CDR3, as DNA: TGTGCCAGCAGTCTAAAATATAGCGGCAGCTCCTACGAGCAGTACTTC.

This clone was recorded once. The rearrangement joins TRBV28 to TRBJ2-7; 9 bases are a match to TRBD2. The CDR3 consists of 13 residues. The V gene end was trimmed by 7 bases and the J gene end by 2 bases; junction bases not matched to a gene: 3. Germline CDR1 MDHEN, CDR2 SYDVKM. In DNA, the CDR3 is TGTGCCAGCACTGGCGGGAGGGCCTACGAGCAGTACTTC. Translation gives CASTGGRAYEQYF.

V is TRBV6-1 and J is TRBJ1-5; D is perhaps TRBD1 (6 bases). Trimming stripped 3 bases from V and 0 bases from J, with 18 bases between. There are 18 residues in the CDR3. Per germline, CDR1 MNHNS and CDR2 SASEGT. The CDR3 coding sequence is TGTGCCAGCAGTGAGGGACACGCCCGGGCATATAGCAATCAGCCCCAGCATTTT. Translating it yields CASSEGHARAYSNQPQHF.